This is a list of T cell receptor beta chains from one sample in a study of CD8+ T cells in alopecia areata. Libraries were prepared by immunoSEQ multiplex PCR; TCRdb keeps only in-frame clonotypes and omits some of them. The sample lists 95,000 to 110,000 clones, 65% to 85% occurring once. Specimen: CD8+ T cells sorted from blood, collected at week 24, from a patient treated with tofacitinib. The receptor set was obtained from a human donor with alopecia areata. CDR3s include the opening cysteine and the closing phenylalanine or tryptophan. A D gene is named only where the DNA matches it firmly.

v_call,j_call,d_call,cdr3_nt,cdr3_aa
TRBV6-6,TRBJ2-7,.,TGTGCCAGCAGTTACGTATTCCAGAACTCCCCCTACGAGCAGTACTTC,CASSYVFQNSPYEQYF
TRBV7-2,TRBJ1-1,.,TGTGCCAGCAGCGTAGCGGCGTTCCACACTGAAGCTTTCTTT,CASSVAAFHTEAFF
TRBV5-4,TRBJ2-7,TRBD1,TGTGCCAGCAGCGTGCCGGGGACAGGAGACTACGAGCAGTACTTC,CASSVPGTGDYEQYF
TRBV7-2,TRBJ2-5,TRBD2,TGTGCCAGCAGCTTTATAGCGGGGGACCAAGAGACCCAGTACTTC,CASSFIAGDQETQYF
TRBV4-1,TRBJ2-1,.,TGCGCCAGCAGCCCGAGGTCCGGGGCTGTGGGTGAGCAGTTCTTC,CASSPRSGAVGEQFF
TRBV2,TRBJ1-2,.,TGTGCCAGCAGTGAGGGAGACGGCTATGGCTACACCTTC,CASSEGDGYGYTF
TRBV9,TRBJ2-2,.,TGTGCCAGCAGCGTAGGAGGGGTCGATGCCGGGGAGCTGTTTTTT,CASSVGGVDAGELFF
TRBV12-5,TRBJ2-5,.,TGTGCTAGTGCCATCGTGGGTCAGGGAGAAGAGACCCAGTACTTC,CASAIVGQGEETQYF
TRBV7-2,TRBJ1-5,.,TGTGCCAGCAGCTCCACTCGAGCCCTCAATCAGCCCCAGCATTTT,CASSSTRALNQPQHF
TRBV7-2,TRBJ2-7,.,TGTGCCAGCAGCCCAACAGGTTTAAGCTCCTACGAGCAGTACTTC,CASSPTGLSSYEQYF
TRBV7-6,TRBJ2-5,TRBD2,TGTGCCAGCAGCTTCGCGGGGGGGGGCCAAGAGACCCAGTACTTC,CASSFAGGGQETQYF
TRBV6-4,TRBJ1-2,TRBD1,TGTGCCAGCAGTGACGGTTCGGACAGGGGGTTGAATGGCTACACCTTC,CASSDGSDRGLNGYTF
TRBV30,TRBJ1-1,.,TGTGCCTGGAGCAACCGGGCAGGGGTGACTGAAGCTTTCTTT,CAWSNRAGVTEAFF
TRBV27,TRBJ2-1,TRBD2,TGTGCCAGCAGTCCTAGCGGGGGGGTCTCCTACAATGAGCAGTTCTTC,CASSPSGGVSYNEQFF
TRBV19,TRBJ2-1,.,TGTGCCAGTAGCCACGGAGGGGGCAATGAGCAGTTCTTC,CASSHGGGNEQFF
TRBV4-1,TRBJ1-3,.,TGCGCCAGCAGCCAATCCGACCTGAGCTCTGGAAACACCATATATTTT,CASSQSDLSSGNTIYF
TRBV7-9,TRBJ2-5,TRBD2,TGTGCCAGCAGCCCCTCTAGCGGGGGGTTGTACTTC,CASSPSSGGLYF
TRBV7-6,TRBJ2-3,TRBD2,TGTGCCAGCACCGCTAGCGGGGGGGCAGATACGCAGTATTTT,CASTASGGADTQYF
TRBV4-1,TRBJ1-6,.,TGCGCCAGCAGCCAAGATATAGGGGAGGATTCACCCCTCCACTTT,CASSQDIGEDSPLHF
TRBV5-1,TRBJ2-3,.,TGCGCCAGCAGAGGACCGGGACTCGAAGATACGCAGTATTTT,CASRGPGLEDTQYF
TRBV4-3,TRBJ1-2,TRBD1,TGCGCCAGCAGCCAAGATCCCGGGACAGGGGTGGGCTACACCTTC,CASSQDPGTGVGYTF
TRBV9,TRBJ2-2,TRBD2,TGTGCCAGCAGCATTACTAGCGGGGCGAACACCGGGGAGCTGTTTTTT,CASSITSGANTGELFF
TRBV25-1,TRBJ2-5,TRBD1,TGTGCCAGCAGGGGACAGGGATGGGAGACCCAGTACTTC,CASRGQGWETQYF
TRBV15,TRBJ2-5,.,TGTGCCACCAGCAGAGATGGAGGGGGGGGGACCCAGTACTTC,CATSRDGGGGTQYF
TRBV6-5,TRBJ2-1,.,TGTGCCAGCAGCCTACAGGGTCCCTCCTACAATGAGCAGTTCTTC,CASSLQGPSYNEQFF
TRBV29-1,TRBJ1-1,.,TGCAGCGCGAGGGGCACTGAAGCTTTCTTT,CSARGTEAFF